This T cell receptor beta chain stems from a study of blood T cell repertoires in COVID-19. Study-wide context: Acute and convalescent COVID-19 specimens originated in the United States, Italy and Spain.

Per germline, CDR1 SGHTA and CDR2 FQGTGA. V was pared by 3 bases and J by 14 bases, with 13 bases of the junction left unmatched. The CDR3 is 14 residues long. In the original workflow: From reference gene primer amplification, estimates of nucleated cell counts were derived. Sequenced by immunoSEQ multiplex PCR; TCRdb stores in-frame clones only, minus some. The D gene and trimming were derived from the DNA, and the V and J assignments and clone size from that table. Of roughly 140,000 clones listed, 85% to 90% were seen once; the top ten hold about 16%. Material for sequencing was peripheral blood. The sequence was collected from a woman between 35 and 50 years old with acute or convalescent COVID-19. The chain couples TRBV7-3 to TRBJ2-3; TRBD2 matches 8 bases. CDR3 sequence reads: CASSLGLDNSFWYF. The CDR3, as DNA: TGTGCCAGCAGCTTGGGACTAGATAACTCATTCTGGTATTTT.